This T cell receptor beta chain was retrieved from a study of blood T cell repertoires in COVID-19. About the research overall: The study drew acute and convalescent COVID-19 samples from the United States, Italy and Spain.

The CDR3 is 11 amino acids. V shed 9 bases and J shed 8 bases, with 13 bases lying between them. Germline values: CDR1 LNHDA, CDR2 SQIVND (reference sequence). Here immunoSEQ multiplex PCR was the method, and the copy in TCRdb shows in-frame clones only, minus some. The table includes 200,000 to 250,000 clones, approximately 90% detected once. Material: peripheral blood. The V gene is TRBV19, the J gene TRBJ1-1, with unresolved D. The receptor's source is a man of 80 years or more with acute or convalescent COVID-19. The CDR3: CASRTVTEAFF. In DNA, the CDR3 is TGTGCCAGCCGGACTGTAACCGAAGCTTTCTTT.